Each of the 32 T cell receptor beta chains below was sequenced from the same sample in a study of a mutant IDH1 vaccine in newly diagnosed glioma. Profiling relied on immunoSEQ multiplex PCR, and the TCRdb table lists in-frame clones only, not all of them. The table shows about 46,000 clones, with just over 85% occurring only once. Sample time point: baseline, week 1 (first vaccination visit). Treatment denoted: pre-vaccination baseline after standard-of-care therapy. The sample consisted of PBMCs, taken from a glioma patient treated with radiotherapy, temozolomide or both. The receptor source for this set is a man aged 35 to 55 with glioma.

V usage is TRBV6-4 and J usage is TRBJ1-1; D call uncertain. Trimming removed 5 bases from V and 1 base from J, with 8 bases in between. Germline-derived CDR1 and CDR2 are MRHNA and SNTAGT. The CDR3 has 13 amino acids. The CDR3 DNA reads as TGTGCCAGCAGTAGCACACCGAACACTGAAGCTTTCTTT. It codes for CASSSTPNTEAFF.

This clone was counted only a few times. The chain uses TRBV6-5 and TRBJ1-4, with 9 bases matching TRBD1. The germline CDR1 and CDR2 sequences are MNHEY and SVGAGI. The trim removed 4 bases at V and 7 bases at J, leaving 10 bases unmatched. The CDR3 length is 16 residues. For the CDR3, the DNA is TGTGCCAGCAGTTTCGGGACAGGGCGGGACGTTGAAAAACTGTTTTTT. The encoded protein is CASSFGTGRDVEKLFF.

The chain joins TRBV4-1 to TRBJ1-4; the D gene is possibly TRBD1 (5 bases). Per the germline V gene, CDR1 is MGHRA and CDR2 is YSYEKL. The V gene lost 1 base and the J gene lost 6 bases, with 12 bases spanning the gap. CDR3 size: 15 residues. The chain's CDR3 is CASSQATGGDEKLFF. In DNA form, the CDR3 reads TGCGCCAGCAGCCAAGCAACCGGGGGGGATGAAAAACTGTTTTTT.

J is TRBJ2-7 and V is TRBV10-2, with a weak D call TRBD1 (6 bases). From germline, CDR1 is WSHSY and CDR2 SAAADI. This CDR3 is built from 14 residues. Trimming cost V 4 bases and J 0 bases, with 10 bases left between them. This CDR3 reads CASSAGDTSYEQYF. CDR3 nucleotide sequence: TGCGCCAGCAGTGCAGGGGACACCTCCTACGAGCAGTACTTC.

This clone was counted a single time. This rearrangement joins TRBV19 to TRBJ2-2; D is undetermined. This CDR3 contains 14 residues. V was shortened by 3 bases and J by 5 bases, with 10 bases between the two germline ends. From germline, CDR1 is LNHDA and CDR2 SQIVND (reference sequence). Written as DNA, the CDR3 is TGTGCCAGTAGTATCAAGGCCCGGACCGGGGAGCTGTTTTTT. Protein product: CASSIKARTGELFF.

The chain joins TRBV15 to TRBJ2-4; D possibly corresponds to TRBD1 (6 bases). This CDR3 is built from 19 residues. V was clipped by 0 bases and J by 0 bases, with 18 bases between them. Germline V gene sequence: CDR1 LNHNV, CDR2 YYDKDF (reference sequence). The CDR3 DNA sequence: TGTGCCACCAGCAGAGATTTTATTGGGGGCCGGGGAGCCAAAAACATTCAGTACTTC. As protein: CATSRDFIGGRGAKNIQYF.

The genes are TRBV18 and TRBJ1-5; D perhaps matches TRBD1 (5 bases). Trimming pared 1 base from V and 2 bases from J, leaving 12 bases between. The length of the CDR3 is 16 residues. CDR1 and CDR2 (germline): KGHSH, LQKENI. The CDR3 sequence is CASSPLGVIGNQPQHF. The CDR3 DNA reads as TGTGCCAGCTCACCACTGGGGGTTATTGGCAATCAGCCCCAGCATTTT.

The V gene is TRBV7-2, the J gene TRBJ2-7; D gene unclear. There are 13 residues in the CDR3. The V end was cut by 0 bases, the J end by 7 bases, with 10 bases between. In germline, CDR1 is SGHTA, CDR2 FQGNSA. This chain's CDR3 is CASSLALGWEQYF. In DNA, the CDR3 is TGTGCCAGCAGCTTAGCGCTGGGTTGGGAGCAGTACTTC.

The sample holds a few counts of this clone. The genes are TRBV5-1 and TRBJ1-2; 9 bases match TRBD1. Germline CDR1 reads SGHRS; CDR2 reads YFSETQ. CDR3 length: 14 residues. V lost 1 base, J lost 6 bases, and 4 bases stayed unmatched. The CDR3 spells CASSLIQGADGYTF. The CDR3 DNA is TGCGCCAGCAGCTTGATACAGGGGGCGGATGGCTACACCTTC.

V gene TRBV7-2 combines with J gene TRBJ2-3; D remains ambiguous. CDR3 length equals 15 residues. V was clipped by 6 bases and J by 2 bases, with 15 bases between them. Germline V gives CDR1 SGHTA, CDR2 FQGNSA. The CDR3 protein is CASRETILFTDTQYF. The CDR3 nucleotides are TGTGCCAGCAGGGAAACAATCCTCTTCACAGATACGCAGTATTTT. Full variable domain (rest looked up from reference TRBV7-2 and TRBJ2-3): GAGVSQSPSNKVTEKGKDVELRCDPISGHTALYWYRQSLGQGLEFLIYFQGNSAPDKSGLPSDRFSAERTGGSVSTLTIQRTQQEDSAVYLCASRETILFTDTQYFGPGTRLTVL.

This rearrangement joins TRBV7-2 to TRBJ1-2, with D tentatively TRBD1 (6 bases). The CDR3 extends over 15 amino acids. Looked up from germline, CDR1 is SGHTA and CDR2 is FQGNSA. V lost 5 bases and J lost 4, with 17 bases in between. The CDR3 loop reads CASSRQENGAYGYTF. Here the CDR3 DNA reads TGTGCCAGCAGCCGACAGGAGAACGGAGCCTATGGCTACACCTTC.

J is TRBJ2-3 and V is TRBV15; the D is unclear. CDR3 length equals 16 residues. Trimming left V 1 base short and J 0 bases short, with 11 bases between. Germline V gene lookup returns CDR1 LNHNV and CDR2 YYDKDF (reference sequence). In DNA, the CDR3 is TGTGCCACCAGCAGAGTCGATGCGCTTAGCACAGATACGCAGTATTTT. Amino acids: CATSRVDALSTDTQYF.

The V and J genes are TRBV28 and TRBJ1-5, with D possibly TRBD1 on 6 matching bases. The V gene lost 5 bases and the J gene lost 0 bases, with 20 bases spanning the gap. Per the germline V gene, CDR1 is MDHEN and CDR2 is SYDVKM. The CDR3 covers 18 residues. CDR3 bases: TGTGCCAGCAGTCCTTCCTTGTGGGGGCCTTATAGCAATCAGCCCCAGCATTTT. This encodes CASSPSLWGPYSNQPQHF.

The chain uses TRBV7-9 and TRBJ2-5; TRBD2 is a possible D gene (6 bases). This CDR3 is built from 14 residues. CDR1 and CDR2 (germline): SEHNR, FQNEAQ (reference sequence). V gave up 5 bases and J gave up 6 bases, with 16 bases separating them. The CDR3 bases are TGTGCCAGCAGCCAGGTCGGGAGTCGGAAGACCCAGTACTTC. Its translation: CASSQVGSRKTQYF.

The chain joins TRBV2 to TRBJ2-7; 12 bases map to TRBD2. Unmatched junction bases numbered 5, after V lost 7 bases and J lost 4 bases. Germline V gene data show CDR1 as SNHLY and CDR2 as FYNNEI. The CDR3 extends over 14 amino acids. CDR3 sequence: CASNPGLAGYEQYF. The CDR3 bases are TGTGCCAGCAACCCGGGACTAGCGGGTTACGAGCAGTACTTC.

The CDR3 loop reads CATSRAGTGVHVMRDEQYF. The CDR3 DNA follows: TGTGCCACTTCCCGAGCCGGGACAGGGGTACATGTTATGAGAGACGAGCAGTACTTC. This chain joins TRBV27 and TRBJ2-7; 10 bases are a match to TRBD1. With 10 bases clipped from V and 5 bases from J, the junction kept 26 bases outside the gene matches. The CDR3 extends over 19 amino acids. Germline CDR1 and CDR2: MNHEY and SMNVEV (reference sequence).

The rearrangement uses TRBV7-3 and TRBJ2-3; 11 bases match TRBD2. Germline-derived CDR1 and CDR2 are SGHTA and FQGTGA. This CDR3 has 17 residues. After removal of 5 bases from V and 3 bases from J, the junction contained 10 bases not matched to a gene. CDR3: CASSLREASGRTDTQYF. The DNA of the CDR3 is TGTGCCAGCAGCCTCCGTGAAGCTAGCGGGAGGACAGATACGCAGTATTTT.

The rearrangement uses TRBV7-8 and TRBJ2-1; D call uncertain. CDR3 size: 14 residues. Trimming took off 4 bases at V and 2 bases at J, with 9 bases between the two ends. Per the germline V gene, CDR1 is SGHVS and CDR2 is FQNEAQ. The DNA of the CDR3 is TGTGCCAGCAGCTCCGACCCGGCCTACAATGAGCAGTTCTTC. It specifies CASSSDPAYNEQFF.

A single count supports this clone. CDR3 amino acids: CASSADNEQFF. The CDR3 coding sequence is TGCGCCAGCAGCGCCGACAATGAGCAGTTCTTC. The chain uses TRBV5-1 and TRBJ2-1; D call uncertain. Germline V CDR1 and CDR2: SGHRS, YFSETQ. The V gene lost 4 bases and the J gene lost 5 bases, with 4 bases spanning the gap. This CDR3 is 11 amino acids long.

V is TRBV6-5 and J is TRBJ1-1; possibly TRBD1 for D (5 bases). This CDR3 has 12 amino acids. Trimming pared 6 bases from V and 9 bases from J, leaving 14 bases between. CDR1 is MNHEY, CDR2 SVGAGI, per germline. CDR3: CASSLRRGKAFF. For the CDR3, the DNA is TGTGCCAGCAGCCTCCGGCGGGGGAAAGCTTTCTTT.

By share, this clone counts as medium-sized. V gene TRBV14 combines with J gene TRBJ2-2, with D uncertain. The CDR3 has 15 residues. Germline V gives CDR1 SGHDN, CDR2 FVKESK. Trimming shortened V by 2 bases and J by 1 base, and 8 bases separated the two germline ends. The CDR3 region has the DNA TGTGCCAGCAGCCAATTCAGCAGGAACACCGGGGAGCTGTTTTTT. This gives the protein CASSQFSRNTGELFF.

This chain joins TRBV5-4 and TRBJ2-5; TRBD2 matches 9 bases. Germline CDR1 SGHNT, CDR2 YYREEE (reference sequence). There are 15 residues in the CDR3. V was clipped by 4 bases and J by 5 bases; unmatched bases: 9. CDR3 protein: CASSRSAGGPETQYF. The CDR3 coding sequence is TGTGCCAGCAGCCGCTCGGCGGGAGGGCCGGAGACCCAGTACTTC.

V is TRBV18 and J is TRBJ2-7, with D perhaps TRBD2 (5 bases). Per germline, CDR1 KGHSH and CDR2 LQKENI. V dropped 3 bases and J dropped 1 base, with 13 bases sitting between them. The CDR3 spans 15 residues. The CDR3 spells CASSPPSRYSYEQYF. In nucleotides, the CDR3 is TGTGCCAGCTCACCGCCTAGCCGATATTCCTACGAGCAGTACTTC.

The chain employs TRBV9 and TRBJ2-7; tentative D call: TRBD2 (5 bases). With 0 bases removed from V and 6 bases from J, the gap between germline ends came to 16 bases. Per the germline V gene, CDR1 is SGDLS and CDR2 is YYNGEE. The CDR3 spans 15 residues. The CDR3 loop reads CASSVGGLAGSEQYF. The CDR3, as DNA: TGTGCCAGCAGCGTAGGTGGGCTAGCTGGGAGCGAGCAGTACTTC.

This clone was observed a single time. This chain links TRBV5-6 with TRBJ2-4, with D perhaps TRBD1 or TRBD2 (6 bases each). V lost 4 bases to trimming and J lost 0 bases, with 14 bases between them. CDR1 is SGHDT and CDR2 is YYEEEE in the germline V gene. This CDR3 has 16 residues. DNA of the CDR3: TGTGCCAGCAGCCTTGGGGGGCGACTAGCCAAAAACATTCAGTACTTC. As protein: CASSLGGRLAKNIQYF.

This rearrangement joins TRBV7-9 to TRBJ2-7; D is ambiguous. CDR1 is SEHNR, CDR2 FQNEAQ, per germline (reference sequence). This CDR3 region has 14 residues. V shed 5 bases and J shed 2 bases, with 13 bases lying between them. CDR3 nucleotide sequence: TGTGCCAGCAGCCGGGCCCTCTTCGCCTACGAGCAGTACTTC. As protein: CASSRALFAYEQYF.

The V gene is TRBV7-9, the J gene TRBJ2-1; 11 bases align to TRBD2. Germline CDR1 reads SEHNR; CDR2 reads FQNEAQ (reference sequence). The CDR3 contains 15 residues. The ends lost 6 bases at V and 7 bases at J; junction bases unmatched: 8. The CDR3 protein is CASSLSGRAINEQFF. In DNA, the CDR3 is TGTGCCAGCAGTCTTAGCGGGAGGGCAATTAATGAGCAGTTCTTC.

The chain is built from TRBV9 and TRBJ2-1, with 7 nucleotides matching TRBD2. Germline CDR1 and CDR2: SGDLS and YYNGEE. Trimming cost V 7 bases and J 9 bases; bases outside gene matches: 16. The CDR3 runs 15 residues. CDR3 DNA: TGTGCCAGCTCCTACACTAGCGTCGAACGCGGTGAGCAGTTCTTC. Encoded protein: CASSYTSVERGEQFF.

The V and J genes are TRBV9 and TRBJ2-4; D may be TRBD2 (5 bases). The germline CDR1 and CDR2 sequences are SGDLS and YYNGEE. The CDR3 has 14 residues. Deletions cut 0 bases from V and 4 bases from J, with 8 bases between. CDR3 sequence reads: CASSVAPGKNIQYF. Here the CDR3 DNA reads TGTGCCAGCAGCGTAGCCCCGGGGAAAAACATTCAGTACTTC.

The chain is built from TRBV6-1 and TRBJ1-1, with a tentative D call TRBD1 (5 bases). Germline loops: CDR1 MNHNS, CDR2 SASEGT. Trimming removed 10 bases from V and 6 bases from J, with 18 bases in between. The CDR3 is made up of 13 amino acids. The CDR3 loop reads CAIRRRGASEAFF. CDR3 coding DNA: TGTGCCATCCGAAGAAGGGGCGCGTCTGAAGCTTTCTTT.

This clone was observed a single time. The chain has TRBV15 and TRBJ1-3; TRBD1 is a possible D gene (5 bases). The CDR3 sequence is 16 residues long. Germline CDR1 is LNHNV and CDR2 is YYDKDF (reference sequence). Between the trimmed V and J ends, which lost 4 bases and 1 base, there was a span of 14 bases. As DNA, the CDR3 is TGTGCCACCAGCAACCTCTTCCAGGGTTCTGGAAACACCATATATTTT. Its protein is CATSNLFQGSGNTIYF.

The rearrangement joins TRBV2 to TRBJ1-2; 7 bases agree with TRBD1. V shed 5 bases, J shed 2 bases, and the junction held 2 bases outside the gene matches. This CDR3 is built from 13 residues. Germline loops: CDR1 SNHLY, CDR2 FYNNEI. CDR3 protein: CASSLTGNYGYTF. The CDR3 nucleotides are TGTGCCAGCAGTTTGACAGGGAACTATGGCTACACCTTC.